Following are 29 T cell receptor beta chains from one sample sequenced in a study of graft-versus-host responses after intestinal transplantation. What these receptors recognize is not known. Assay used: immunoSEQ multiplex PCR; TCRdb lists only in-frame clones, some missing. The sample contains some 110,000 clones, 90% of which appear only once. This material consisted of unstimulated CD4+ T cells sorted from spleen or lymph node cells, taken before intestinal transplant. These receptors were obtained from a human donor who received an intestinal transplant.

The V gene is TRBV5-1, the J gene TRBJ1-4, with D possibly TRBD1 on 6 matching bases. The CDR3 has 14 residues. CDR1 is SGHRS, CDR2 YFSETQ, per germline. V lost 3 bases to trimming and J lost 4 bases, with 10 bases between them. The CDR3 here is CASSYQGNNEKLFF. The CDR3 DNA is TGCGCCAGCAGCTACCAGGGGAATAATGAAAAACTGTTTTTT.

The chain employs TRBV5-1 and TRBJ1-3, with D unclear. V lost 0 bases and J lost 0, with 4 bases in between. This CDR3 is built from 14 residues. Germline V gives CDR1 SGHRS, CDR2 YFSETQ. For the CDR3, the DNA is TGCGCCAGCAGCTTGGACATCTCTGGAAACACCATATATTTT. Translating gives CASSLDISGNTIYF.

The chain is built from TRBV29-1 and TRBJ2-5; 8 bases are shared with TRBD1. This CDR3 is 11 amino acids long. Germline values: CDR1 SQVTM, CDR2 ANQGSEA. V lost 6 bases and J lost 5; bases outside the gene matches: 2. The CDR3 bases are TGCAGCGTCGGGGACAGGGAGACCCAGTACTTC. Translating it yields CSVGDRETQYF.

The chain recombines TRBV7-8 with TRBJ2-1; 10 positions match TRBD1. Germline CDR1 and CDR2: SGHVS and FQNEAQ. The CDR3 length is 18 residues. V lost 5 bases to trimming and J lost 0 bases; unmatched junction nucleotides: 10. In DNA form, the CDR3 reads TGTGCCAGCAGCATCCGGGACAGGGGCAGGGTCTCCTACAATGAGCAGTTCTTC. Translating it yields CASSIRDRGRVSYNEQFF.

The V and J genes are TRBV14 and TRBJ2-1; 7 nucleotides align to TRBD2. Trimming cost V 1 base and J 7 bases; bases outside gene matches: 4. Germline V gene data show CDR1 as SGHDN and CDR2 as FVKESK. The CDR3 has 14 amino acids. The CDR3 DNA reads as TGTGCCAGCAGCCAAGGACTAGCTTGGAATGAGCAGTTCTTC. It is translated as CASSQGLAWNEQFF.

The J gene is TRBJ2-3, the V gene TRBV5-1; weak D call: TRBD2 (5 bases). The germline gives CDR1 SGHRS, CDR2 YFSETQ. Trimming left V 4 bases short and J 2 bases short, with 11 bases between. The CDR3 totals 14 residues. CDR3 sequence reads: CASSHGRDTDTQYF. In DNA form, the CDR3 reads TGCGCCAGCAGCCACGGACGGGACACAGATACGCAGTATTTT.

The rearrangement links TRBV11-2 to TRBJ1-4, with D unclear. The CDR3 has 14 amino acids. Trimming left V 5 bases short and J 11 bases short, with 18 bases between. CDR1 and CDR2 from the germline V gene are SGHAT and FQNNGV. The CDR3 DNA sequence: TGTGCCAGCAGCCCGAGCCCGCGGGTCGGGAAACTGTTTTTT. Translated: CASSPSPRVGKLFF.

The rearrangement uses TRBV6-4 and TRBJ2-1, with 9 bases aligning to TRBD2. CDR3 length equals 17 residues. Trimming cost V 4 bases and J 4 bases; bases outside gene matches: 11. The germline CDR1 and CDR2 sequences are MRHNA and SNTAGT. The CDR3 DNA is TGTGCCAGCAGTGGCGTGGAGCGGGAGGTTTGGTACAATGAGCAGTTCTTC. This sequence encodes CASSGVEREVWYNEQFF.

The chain carries TRBV2 and TRBJ1-2; TRBD1 aligns across 9 bases. Germline V gives CDR1 SNHLY, CDR2 FYNNEI. The CDR3 totals 14 residues. J lost 3 bases, V lost 4 bases, and 3 bases had no gene match. The CDR3 here is CASSGDRGDYGYTF. CDR3 sequence (DNA): TGTGCCAGCAGTGGAGACAGGGGGGACTATGGCTACACCTTC.

The genes are TRBV28 and TRBJ2-7; no clear D. The CDR3 runs 12 residues. Germline V gene data show CDR1 as MDHEN and CDR2 as SYDVKM. In DNA, the CDR3 is TGTGCGAGTACGGCAGGTACCTACGAGCAGTACTTC. This sequence encodes CASTAGTYEQYF.

This rearrangement joins TRBV6-5 to TRBJ1-2; D is unresolved. Germline values: CDR1 MNHEY, CDR2 SVGAGI. Trimming removed 0 bases at V and 2 bases at J, with 10 bases between. CDR3 length equals 15 residues. CDR3 coding DNA: TGTGCCAGCAGTTACTCGATCCGCGGGAACTATGGCTACACCTTC. Its protein product is CASSYSIRGNYGYTF.

This chain joins TRBV30 and TRBJ1-2; the D gene is possibly TRBD1 (6 bases). This CDR3 contains 13 residues. Trimming removed 0 bases at V and 7 bases at J, with 12 bases between. Per the germline V gene, CDR1 is GTSNPN and CDR2 is SVGIG (reference sequence). The DNA of the CDR3 is TGTGCCTGGAGTGTACGGGGGGGCGGTGGCTACACCTTC. It codes for CAWSVRGGGGYTF.

This clone was recorded once. The V call is TRBV2, the J call TRBJ2-7, with TRBD1 as a possible D gene (5 bases). This CDR3 has 13 amino acids. Germline CDR1 is SNHLY and CDR2 is FYNNEI. Trimming took 4 bases from V and 4 from J, leaving 11 bases between them. Here the CDR3 DNA reads TGTGCCAGCAGTGGCCAGGGCGGATACGAGCAGTACTTC. It codes for CASSGQGGYEQYF.

V gene TRBV29-1 combines with J gene TRBJ2-3; tentatively, D is TRBD2 (5 bases). V was shortened by 1 base and J by 2 bases, with 10 bases between the two germline ends. Germline CDR1 and CDR2: SQVTM and ANQGSEA. The CDR3 length is 14 residues. The CDR3 DNA sequence: TGCAGCGTTGAAGGGACTTTTAACACAGATACGCAGTATTTT. This translates into CSVEGTFNTDTQYF.

This chain links TRBV5-1 with TRBJ2-1; D is unresolved. CDR3 length: 14 residues. Germline assignment: CDR1 SGHRS and CDR2 YFSETQ. V was shortened by 0 bases and J by 5 bases, with 9 bases between the two germline ends. The CDR3 loop reads CASSLGWSNNEQFF. In nucleotides, the CDR3 is TGCGCCAGCAGCTTGGGGTGGAGCAACAATGAGCAGTTCTTC.

This chain uses TRBV6-6 with TRBJ1-3, with a possible D match to TRBD1 (5 bases). The CDR3 covers 15 residues. Trimming took off 7 bases at V and 5 bases at J, with 18 bases between the two ends. The germline V gene encodes CDR1 MNHNY and CDR2 SVGAGI (reference sequence). CDR3 nucleotides: TGTGCCAGCACCCGTGGCGGGGACGGAAGAAACACCATATATTTT. Amino acid sequence: CASTRGGDGRNTIYF.

The J gene is TRBJ1-6, the V gene TRBV18; 10 nucleotides match TRBD1. The CDR3 is made up of 15 amino acids. V was pared by 2 bases and J by 9 bases, with 4 bases of the junction left unmatched. Germline V gene sequence: CDR1 KGHSH, CDR2 LQKENI. In nucleotides, the CDR3 is TGTGCCAGCTCACCAAAAGGACAGGGGGTTTCACCCCTCCACTTT. Its protein is CASSPKGQGVSPLHF.

This clone was seen a single time. In DNA form, the CDR3 reads TGCGCCAGCAGCTTGTGGGTAGCGGGAGGAGGACCAGATACGCAGTATTTT. It codes for CASSLWVAGGGPDTQYF. The V and J genes are TRBV5-1 and TRBJ2-3; 10 bases are a match to TRBD2. This CDR3 is 17 amino acids long. Trimming removed 1 base from V and 4 bases from J; junction bases left unmatched: 9. Germline CDR1 SGHRS, CDR2 YFSETQ.

This clone was detected only once. V gene TRBV4-1 combines with J gene TRBJ1-6; TRBD1 matches at 8 bases. Unmatched junction bases numbered 5, after V lost 4 bases and J lost 0 bases. The CDR3 sequence is 17 residues long. Germline-derived CDR1 and CDR2 are MGHRA and YSYEKL. CDR3 bases: TGCGCCAGCAGCCTCCGGACAGGGAGCTCCTATAATTCACCCCTCCACTTT. Its translation: CASSLRTGSSYNSPLHF.

This sequence joins TRBV9 and TRBJ2-3; 7 nucleotides agree with TRBD2. Germline assignment: CDR1 SGDLS and CDR2 YYNGEE. V was pared by 0 bases and J by 3 bases, with 1 base of the junction left unmatched. The CDR3 extends over 14 amino acids. The CDR3 sequence is CASSVDGGTDTQYF. The CDR3 coding sequence is TGTGCCAGCAGCGTAGACGGGGGGACAGATACGCAGTATTTT.

This chain's CDR3 is CASSDGTVADTQYF. The CDR3 bases are TGTGCCAGCAGTGATGGGACAGTGGCAGATACGCAGTATTTT. The chain couples TRBV6-1 to TRBJ2-3, with 7 bases that match TRBD1. The germline gives CDR1 MNHNS, CDR2 SASEGT. V shed 3 bases and J 4 bases; nucleotides not matched to a gene: 4. The CDR3 has 14 amino acids.

This chain joins TRBV7-2 and TRBJ1-2; D might be TRBD1 (6 bases). Trimming removed 1 base from V and 0 bases from J, with 12 bases in between. The germline gives CDR1 SGHTA, CDR2 FQGNSA. This CDR3 is built from 16 residues. CDR3 sequence reads: CASSLGVRGPNYGYTF. DNA for the CDR3: TGTGCCAGCAGCTTAGGCGTCAGGGGACCTAACTATGGCTACACCTTC.

The V gene is TRBV6-1, the J gene TRBJ2-1; TRBD1 matches 8 bases. The CDR3 is 14 amino acids. J was trimmed by 9 bases and V by 4 bases; bases with no gene match: 8. Germline V gene data show CDR1 as MNHNS and CDR2 as SASEGT. The CDR3 here is CASSGRGRSGEQFF. Written as DNA, the CDR3 is TGTGCCAGCAGTGGCAGGGGGCGCTCAGGTGAGCAGTTCTTC.

This chain uses TRBV7-9 with TRBJ2-7; 10 bases line up with TRBD1. Germline V gene sequence: CDR1 SEHNR, CDR2 FQNEAQ (reference sequence). The CDR3 runs to 16 residues. V shed 1 base, J shed 3 bases, and the junction held 6 bases outside the gene matches. CDR3 sequence reads: CASSLVRGTGVYEQYF. CDR3 sequence (DNA): TGTGCCAGCAGCTTAGTCCGCGGGACAGGGGTCTACGAGCAGTACTTC.

The rearrangement uses TRBV30 and TRBJ1-3; D gene unclear. The CDR3 is 15 amino acids. Looked up from germline, CDR1 is GTSNPN and CDR2 is SVGIG (reference sequence). Trimming pared 0 bases from V and 0 bases from J, leaving 9 bases between. In DNA form, the CDR3 reads TGTGCCTGGAGTGTTTCGAGGGCCTCTGGAAACACCATATATTTT. It specifies CAWSVSRASGNTIYF.

The CDR3 region is CAISGGRGGTDTQYF. CDR3 coding DNA: TGTGCCATCAGTGGTGGGCGGGGGGGCACAGATACGCAGTATTTT. The chain carries TRBV10-3 and TRBJ2-3, with 8 bases fitting TRBD2. The J segment lost 1 base and the V segment lost 4 bases, leaving 4 bases of the junction unmatched. CDR1 and CDR2 from the germline V gene are ENHRY and SYGVKD. The CDR3 has 15 residues.

The chain uses TRBV2 and TRBJ1-2, with unresolved D. CDR3 length: 15 amino acids. The V and J ends lost 0 bases and 4 bases respectively, with 12 bases between them. Germline-derived CDR1 and CDR2 are SNHLY and FYNNEI. CDR3 sequence reads: CASSEARGTLYGYTF. CDR3 nucleotides: TGTGCCAGCAGTGAAGCAAGAGGAACTCTCTATGGCTACACCTTC.

The genes are TRBV7-9 and TRBJ2-7; D perhaps matches TRBD1 (7 bases). With 1 base removed from V and 4 bases from J, the gap between germline ends came to 17 bases. This CDR3 has 16 amino acids. The germline gives CDR1 SEHNR, CDR2 FQNEAQ (reference sequence). CDR3 sequence: CASSLGAGGTVYEQYF. As DNA, the CDR3 is TGTGCCAGCAGCTTAGGGGCAGGGGGGACAGTGTACGAGCAGTACTTC.

In DNA, the CDR3 is TGTGCCAGCAGCGCCGGACTAGCGGAACTAACCGGGGAGCTGTTTTTT. Its translation: CASSAGLAELTGELFF. V gene TRBV9 combines with J gene TRBJ2-2, with TRBD2 matching over 10 bases. The CDR3 is made up of 16 amino acids. Per germline, CDR1 SGDLS and CDR2 YYNGEE. V was pared by 3 bases and J by 5 bases, with 7 bases of the junction left unmatched.